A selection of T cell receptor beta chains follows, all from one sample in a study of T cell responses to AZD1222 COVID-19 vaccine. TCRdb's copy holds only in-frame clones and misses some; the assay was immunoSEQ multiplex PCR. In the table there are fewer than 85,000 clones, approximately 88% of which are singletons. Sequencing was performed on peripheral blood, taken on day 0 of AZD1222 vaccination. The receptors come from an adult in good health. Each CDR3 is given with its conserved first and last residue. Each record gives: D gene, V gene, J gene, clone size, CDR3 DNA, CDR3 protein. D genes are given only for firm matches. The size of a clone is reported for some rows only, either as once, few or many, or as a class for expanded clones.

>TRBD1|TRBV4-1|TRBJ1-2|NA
TGCGCCAGCAGCCAAGATCACCCCCTCGGGACAGGGGTCGGCTACACCTTC
CASSQDHPLGTGVGYTF
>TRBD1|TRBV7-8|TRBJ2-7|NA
TGTGCCAGCACCGTGGGACAGGGGGCTGGGTACGAGCAGTACTTC
CASTVGQGAGYEQYF
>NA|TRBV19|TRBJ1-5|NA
TGTGCCAGTAGTACGACGGTTAGCAATCAGCCCCAGCATTTT
CASSTTVSNQPQHF
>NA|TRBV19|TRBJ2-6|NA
TGTGCCAGTAGTTCGCTACCCCCCTCTGGGGCCAACGTCCTGACTTTC
CASSSLPPSGANVLTF
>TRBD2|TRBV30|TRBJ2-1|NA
TGTGCCTGGAGTGGGGCTAGCGGGGGAGATGTGTTCTTC
CAWSGASGGDVFF
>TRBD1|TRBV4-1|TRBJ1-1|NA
TGCGCCAGCAGCCCCCGACAGGGCTTGAACACTGAAGCTTTCTTT
CASSPRQGLNTEAFF
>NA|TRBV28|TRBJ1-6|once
TGTGCCAGCACCCAACGTACCTCATGGGGTAGGGGTTCACCCCTCCACTTT
CASTQRTSWGRGSPLHF
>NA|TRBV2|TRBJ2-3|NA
TGTGCCAGCAAAGAGGACACAAGTGGTTGGGGCACAGATACGCAGTATTTT
CASKEDTSGWGTDTQYF
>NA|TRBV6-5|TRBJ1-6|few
TGTGCCAGCAGGCCCCAGGGTAATAATTCACCCCTCCACTTT
CASRPQGNNSPLHF
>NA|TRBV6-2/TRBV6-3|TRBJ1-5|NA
TGTGCCAGCAGTTACCACAGGGAGAGCAATCAGCCCCAGCATTTT
CASSYHRESNQPQHF